The 26 T cell receptor beta chains below were found in one sample sequenced in a study of T cell responses to AZD1222 COVID-19 vaccine. Data came from immunoSEQ multiplex PCR; TCRdb stores just in-frame clones and leaves some out. The sample holds roughly 140,000 clones, 90% seen once. Here the sequenced sample was peripheral blood, taken 28 days after the second AZD1222 dose. The source is an adult who received the AZD1222 COVID-19 vaccine.

The rearrangement joins TRBV19 to TRBJ2-1, with TRBD2 identical over 9 bases. The V gene end was trimmed by 4 bases and the J gene end by 2 bases; junction bases not matched to a gene: 6. Germline-derived CDR1 and CDR2 are LNHDA and SQIVND (reference sequence). CDR3 length: 16 residues. The DNA of the CDR3 is TGTGCCAGTAGTACCCGGACTAGCGTAACCTACAATGAGCAGTTCTTC. Encoded protein: CASSTRTSVTYNEQFF.

This clone has only one observation. The chain uses TRBV19 and TRBJ2-7; weak D call: TRBD1 (6 bases). Germline CDR1 and CDR2: LNHDA and SQIVND (reference sequence). Trimming shortened V by 7 bases and J by 0 bases, and 16 bases separated the two germline ends. There are 15 residues in the CDR3. The CDR3 DNA follows: TGTGCCAGTAAACCCGACCAGGGGTCCTCCTACGAGCAGTACTTC. Protein sequence: CASKPDQGSSYEQYF. The full variable domain, rest sourced from reference TRBV19 and TRBJ2-7, is DGGITQSPKYLFRKEGQNVTLSCEQNLNHDAMYWYRQDPGQGLRLIYYSQIVNDFQKGDIAEGYSVSREKKESFPLTVTSAQKNPTAFYLCASKPDQGSSYEQYFGPGTRLTVT.

The J gene is TRBJ1-5, the V gene TRBV12-3 or TRBV12-4, with a tentative D call TRBD1 (5 bases). The CDR3 is made up of 11 amino acids. V gave up 5 bases and J gave up 8 bases, with 7 bases separating them. CDR3 sequence reads: CASSIGEPQHF. CDR3 coding DNA: TGTGCCAGCAGTATAGGGGAGCCCCAGCATTTT.

The rearrangement uses TRBV25-1 and TRBJ1-1; D not certain. This CDR3 is built from 13 residues. Germline V gene lookup returns CDR1 MGHDK and CDR2 SYGVNS. V lost 4 bases and J 6 bases, leaving 12 bases between the germline ends. CDR3 in DNA: TGTGCCAGCAGTGTGGGTACCAACGCTGAAGCTTTCTTT. Translating gives CASSVGTNAEAFF.

The gene calls are TRBV9 and TRBJ2-1; D is perhaps TRBD2 (6 bases). Germline-derived CDR1 and CDR2 are SGDLS and YYNGEE. This CDR3 comprises 15 residues. V was trimmed by 4 bases and J by 3 bases, leaving 14 bases between them. In DNA, the CDR3 is TGTGCCAGCAGCTATGGGGAGGCGGGCTACAATGAGCAGTTCTTC. Its protein product is CASSYGEAGYNEQFF.

The V call is TRBV3-1 (or the pseudogene TRBV3-2), the J call TRBJ2-3, with 8 bases lining up with TRBD2. The CDR3 totals 17 residues. From germline, CDR1 is LGHDT and CDR2 YNNKEL (reference sequence). V trimming: 2 bases; J trimming: 1 base; junction bases outside the gene matches: 8. The CDR3 DNA sequence: TGTGCCAGCAGCCAATCCAGCGGGAGCTCGGGCACAGATACGCAGTATTTT. Protein product: CASSQSSGSSGTDTQYF.

CDR3 region: CASSLGIEATGELFF. DNA for the CDR3: TGTGCCAGCAGCTTAGGGATCGAAGCCACCGGGGAGCTGTTTTTT. The chain carries TRBV7-2 and TRBJ2-2; no reliable D call. The CDR3 has 15 residues. Germline CDR1 reads SGHTA; CDR2 reads FQGNSA. V dropped 1 base and J dropped 4 bases, with 10 bases sitting between them.

The chain links TRBV24-1 to TRBJ2-5; D gene ambiguous. The V gene's germline CDR1 is KGHDR and CDR2 SFDVKD. Trimming pared 5 bases from V and 2 bases from J, leaving 17 bases between. The CDR3 is 16 residues long. As DNA, the CDR3 is TGTGCCACCAGTGCCGGACGGGTCAGTAGTCAAGAGACCCAGTACTTC. Its protein is CATSAGRVSSQETQYF.

V and J are TRBV6-5 and TRBJ1-2; D is uncertain. With 6 bases removed from V and 1 base from J, the gap between germline ends came to 12 bases. From germline, CDR1 is MNHEY and CDR2 SVGAGI. The CDR3 extends over 14 amino acids. CDR3 DNA sequence: TGTGCCAGCAGCCGTAGCGGGGATAACTATGGCTACACCTTC. This codes for CASSRSGDNYGYTF.

CDR3 nucleotides: TGTGCCAGCAGCGCCCGTCCGGGGGCGGCCGAGACCCAGTACTTC. As protein: CASSARPGAAETQYF. The chain is built from TRBV9 and TRBJ2-5; D is perhaps TRBD1 or TRBD2 (6 bases each). There are 15 residues in the CDR3. Germline lookup yields CDR1 SGDLS and CDR2 YYNGEE. The ends were cut back, 3 bases at V and 5 bases at J, with 17 bases in the middle.

DNA of the CDR3: TGTGCCAGCAGCTTGATGGTAGCGGCAGATACGCAGTATTTT. This codes for CASSLMVAADTQYF. The chain uses TRBV7-3 and TRBJ2-3; perhaps TRBD2 as D (6 bases). The CDR3 consists of 14 residues. The V and J ends lost 3 bases and 4 bases respectively, with 11 bases between them. Germline-derived CDR1 and CDR2 are SGHTA and FQGTGA.

V usage is TRBV7-3 and J usage is TRBJ1-1, with D perhaps TRBD1 (6 bases). The CDR3 is made up of 14 amino acids. Germline CDR1 is SGHTA and CDR2 is FQGTGA. The V gene lost 2 bases and the J gene lost 7 bases, with 14 bases spanning the gap. In nucleotides, the CDR3 is TGTGCCAGCAGCTTATCCGGGACAAGCCTTGAAGCTTTCTTT. This sequence encodes CASSLSGTSLEAFF.

The chain employs TRBV28 and TRBJ2-7; 11 bases map to TRBD2. J lost 2 bases, V lost 6 bases, and 6 bases had no gene match. The germline V gene encodes CDR1 MDHEN and CDR2 SYDVKM. The CDR3 has 15 residues. CDR3 protein: CASRRTSGGAYEQYF. Here the CDR3 DNA reads TGTGCCAGCAGGAGAACTAGCGGGGGTGCCTACGAGCAGTACTTC.

The chain links TRBV28 to TRBJ1-2; D is ambiguous. Between the trimmed V and J ends, which lost 3 bases and 7 bases, there was a span of 6 bases. CDR1 is MDHEN and CDR2 is SYDVKM in the germline V gene. The CDR3 has 11 amino acids. The CDR3 reads CASSFWGGYTF. CDR3 sequence (DNA): TGTGCCAGCAGTTTCTGGGGTGGCTACACCTTC.

The J gene is TRBJ1-6, the V gene TRBV6-2 or TRBV6-3; no clear D gene. The ends were cut back, 0 bases at V and 4 bases at J, with 13 bases in the middle. CDR1 is MNHEY, CDR2 SVGEGT, per germline. This CDR3 spans 17 amino acids. The CDR3 loop reads CASSYSNRPGYNSPLHF. CDR3 DNA: TGTGCCAGCAGTTACTCGAACCGACCGGGGTATAATTCACCCCTCCACTTT.

The gene calls are TRBV2 and TRBJ1-2; D is unclear. V lost 4 bases, J lost 6 bases, and 6 bases lay in between. CDR1 and CDR2 (germline): SNHLY, FYNNEI. This CDR3 has 11 residues. CDR3 loop: CASSGDHGYTF. CDR3 DNA sequence: TGTGCCAGCAGTGGGGATCATGGCTACACCTTC.

The chain uses TRBV6-5 and TRBJ1-5; D remains unclear. Trimming shortened V by 4 bases and J by 4 bases, and 8 bases separated the two germline ends. Germline V lookup: CDR1 MNHEY, CDR2 SVGAGI. This CDR3 is 13 amino acids long. The CDR3 nucleotides are TGTGCCAGCAGTTTCGGGCTGAATCAGCCCCAGCATTTT. Amino acids: CASSFGLNQPQHF.

The chain uses TRBV6-5 and TRBJ2-1; D is ambiguous. This CDR3 region has 15 residues. Trimming cost V 4 bases and J 1 base, with 11 bases left between them. Germline V CDR1 and CDR2: MNHEY, SVGAGI. The CDR3 DNA is TGTGCCAGCAGTTCAAGCGTCGGGTCCTACAATGAGCAGTTCTTC. The encoded protein is CASSSSVGSYNEQFF.

The chain joins TRBV14 to TRBJ2-5, with 12 bases matching TRBD2. The CDR3 has 14 residues. Germline trimming cut 3 bases from V and 4 bases from J; bases unmatched to any gene: 0. CDR1 and CDR2 from the germline V gene are SGHDN and FVKESK. CDR3 sequence reads: CASSQGLAGETQYF. The CDR3 bases are TGTGCCAGCAGCCAGGGACTAGCGGGAGAGACCCAGTACTTC.

The V call is TRBV28, the J call TRBJ2-1, with a weak D call TRBD1 (6 bases). The germline gives CDR1 MDHEN, CDR2 SYDVKM. Trimming shortened V by 5 bases and J by 10 bases, and 6 bases separated the two germline ends. The CDR3 runs to 10 residues. In nucleotides, the CDR3 is TGTGCCAGCAGTGACAGGGAGCAGTTCTTC. This sequence encodes CASSDREQFF.

The CDR3 spells CSASRRGELNQPQHF. As DNA, the CDR3 is TGCAGTGCTAGTAGGCGAGGGGAATTAAATCAGCCCCAGCATTTT. V is TRBV20-1 and J is TRBJ1-5, with D perhaps TRBD1 (5 bases). Trimming removed 3 bases from V and 4 bases from J, with 16 bases in between. The CDR3 runs to 15 residues. Germline loops: CDR1 DFQATT, CDR2 SNEGSKA (reference sequence).

This chain uses TRBV6-2 or TRBV6-3 with TRBJ2-3; 7 bases are a match to TRBD2. Germline lookup yields CDR1 MNHEY and CDR2 SVGEGT. The CDR3 length is 16 residues. V gave up 2 bases and J gave up 3 bases; unmatched junction bases: 8. The CDR3 DNA sequence: TGTGCCAGCAGTTACGGGCGGGAGACTGGGACAGATACGCAGTATTTT. Translating gives CASSYGRETGTDTQYF.

The gene calls are TRBV9 and TRBJ1-6, with D possibly TRBD1 on 6 matching bases. The CDR3 covers 14 residues. Germline CDR1 is SGDLS and CDR2 is YYNGEE. Trimming cost V 2 bases and J 8 bases, with 11 bases left between them. DNA for the CDR3: TGTGCCAGCAGCGTCCAGGGGTCGGATTCACCCCTCCACTTT. This gives the protein CASSVQGSDSPLHF.

The chain has TRBV7-3 and TRBJ2-5; D remains ambiguous. This CDR3 has 13 amino acids. Trimming took 5 bases from V and 5 from J, leaving 12 bases between them. Per the germline V gene, CDR1 is SGHTA and CDR2 is FQGTGA. CDR3 DNA: TGTGCCAGCAGCCAATTCAGCAGGGAGACCCAGTACTTC. Translation: CASSQFSRETQYF.

This rearrangement joins TRBV13 to TRBJ1-5, with D tentatively TRBD1 (6 bases). The CDR3 runs 14 residues. Trimming stripped 5 bases from V and 7 bases from J, with 15 bases between. CDR1 is PRHDT, CDR2 FYEKMQ, per germline (reference sequence). CDR3 in amino acids: CASSMGGQTQPQHF. The CDR3 coding sequence is TGTGCCAGCAGCATGGGGGGGCAGACCCAGCCCCAGCATTTT.

V usage is TRBV9 and J usage is TRBJ2-1; weak D call: TRBD2 (6 bases). In germline, CDR1 is SGDLS, CDR2 YYNGEE. V shed 3 bases and J shed 1 base, with 11 bases lying between them. The CDR3 sequence is 15 residues long. CDR3 DNA sequence: TGTGCCAGCAGCGAGGGGACTCAATCCTACAATGAGCAGTTCTTC. This sequence encodes CASSEGTQSYNEQFF.